Listed below are T cell receptor beta chains from one sample, sequenced in a study of naive and memory T cell subsets. TCRdb redid the calling of the 5' RACE reads with MiXCR, one entry per CDR3 protein. This sample has 55,000 to 70,000 distinct CDR3 sequences; over 6% occur once, and the top ten carry around 9.8%. Every receptor here comes from a female donor in good health. Both conserved end residues are part of each CDR3. Each record gives: D gene, V gene, clone size, J gene, CDR3 DNA, CDR3 protein. D genes are given only for firm matches. Clone size is shown for a subset of rows, as once, few, many or a class of expanded clone.

-	TRBV12-3/TRBV12-4	many	TRBJ1-5	TGTGCCAGCAGCCCGCGAGGGGATTACCGCGGGCCCCAGCATTTT	CASSPRGDYRGPQHF
-	TRBV7-9	many	TRBJ1-1	TGTGCCAGCAGCTCGACAGTCAACACTGAAGCTTTCTTT	CASSSTVNTEAFF
TRBD2	TRBV27	few	TRBJ2-5	TGTGCCAGCAGGGGGACTAGCGGGGGGGCAAAGAGTACCCAGTACTTC	CASRGTSGGAKSTQYF
-	TRBV6-1	many	TRBJ2-5	TGTGCCCACAGGGCCTCCTGGCGAGAGACCCAGTACTTC	CAHRASWRETQYF
-	TRBV27	-	TRBJ2-7	TGTGCCAGCGGACGGACACGGGTCGAGCAGTACTTC	CASGRTRVEQYF
-	TRBV6-5	-	TRBJ2-7	TGTGCCAGCAGTTGGGCAGGTAATACCTACGAGCAGTACTTC	CASSWAGNTYEQYF
-	TRBV6-5	many	TRBJ2-4	TGTGCCAGCAGTTACAACGGTGGACTAGCCAAAAACATTCAGTACTTC	CASSYNGGLAKNIQYF
-	TRBV4-3	many	TRBJ2-3	TGCGCCAGCAGCCAAGAGGGACTCAGCACAGATACGCAGTATTTT	CASSQEGLSTDTQYF
-	TRBV19	few	TRBJ2-5	TGTGCCAGTAGGGCGGCGGGAGAGACCCAGTACTTC	CASRAAGETQYF
-	TRBV5-5	many	TRBJ2-2	TGTGCCAGCAGCCTCCATGGCCAGCCGAACACCGGGGAGCTGTTTTTT	CASSLHGQPNTGELFF
-	TRBV29-1	many	TRBJ1-5	TGCAGCGTTGCTAGGGGGGCTGAGCCCCAGCATTTT	CSVARGAEPQHF
-	TRBV7-2	many	TRBJ2-5	TGTGCCAGCAGCGCTCAAGAGACCCAGTACTTC	CASSAQETQYF
-	TRBV6-1	few	TRBJ2-1	TGTGCCAGCAGAGAGCGGCAATACAATGAGCAGTTCTTC	CASRERQYNEQFF
-	TRBV9	few	TRBJ1-1	TGTGCCAGCAGCCCTCCCCAGGGTGGTGTAGGGCAAGCTTTCTTT	CASSPPQGGVGQAFF
TRBD1	TRBV29-1	-	TRBJ2-1	TGCAGCGTTGTTGGACAGGCGAACAATGAGCAGTTCTTC	CSVVGQANNEQFF
TRBD1	TRBV6-2/TRBV6-3	few	TRBJ1-5	TGTGCCAGCGCCAGGGACAGGGGTGCCAATCAGCCCCAGCATTTT	CASARDRGANQPQHF
-	TRBV5-5	-	TRBJ2-3	TGTGCCAGCAGCCCGGGCAGGTTGAGCACAGATACGCAGTATTTT	CASSPGRLSTDTQYF
-	TRBV6-2/TRBV6-3	many	TRBJ1-2	TGTGCCAGCTATACACTCCTCTATGGCTACACCTTC	CASYTLLYGYTF
-	TRBV6-2/TRBV6-3	many	TRBJ1-1	TGTGCCAGCAGTTACTCGAGGCGTCAGAGGAACACTGAAGCTTTCTTT	CASSYSRRQRNTEAFF
TRBD1	TRBV6-5	many	TRBJ1-2	TGTGCCAGCAGGATTGGACAGGGGAACGGCTACACCTTC	CASRIGQGNGYTF
-	TRBV7-2	-	TRBJ2-5	TGTGCCAGCAGCTTATTACTAGCTGGAGAGACCCAGTACTTC	CASSLLLAGETQYF
-	TRBV27	-	TRBJ2-3	TGTGCCAGCAGTTTAACCTACGGACAGTTTAGCACAGATACGCAGTATTTT	CASSLTYGQFSTDTQYF
-	TRBV29-1	many	TRBJ1-1	TGCAGCGTCGAGGTAGTAAACACTGAAGCTTTCTTT	CSVEVVNTEAFF
-	TRBV28	-	TRBJ1-3	TGTGCCAGCAGTTTAATAGGGAACACCATATATTTT	CASSLIGNTIYF
TRBD1	TRBV18	-	TRBJ1-2	TGTGCCAGCTCACCCCAGGGACAGACGTATGGCTACACCTTC	CASSPQGQTYGYTF
-	TRBV4-3	-	TRBJ2-5	TGCGCCAGCAGCCTAAGTGGAAGTAGACGGGAGACCCAGTACTTC	CASSLSGSRRETQYF